This T cell receptor (beta chain) is drawn from a study of regulatory T cells in long-lasting Graves disease. Sequencing libraries for TCR beta were prepared with iRepertoire HTBI primers and Arm-PCR of CDR3 regions. TCRdb passed the multiplex PCR reads through MiXCR, listing each CDR3 protein once. The sample lists 350,000 to 500,000 distinct CDR3 sequences, around 15% occurring once. CDR1 and CDR2 from the germline V gene are SGHDT and YYEEEE. This CDR3 is 16 amino acids long. V was pared by 2 bases and J by 0 bases, with 13 bases between. Time point given: newly diagnosed GD, antithyroid drugs for less than 3 months. Making the TCR library involved RNA that had been extracted from PBMCs. General observations from the study: Favored gene segments in persistent disease were TRBV28, TRBJ1-2 and TRBJ2-5.

This clonotype was recorded many times. Its antigen is still unknown. This sample was shared with a second study, whose subject was T cells in Graves' hyperthyroidism and ophthalmopathy. That investigation notes: Stability of Graves' hyperthyroidism was defined as absent ophthalmopathy progression within 18 months.

Specimen: peripheral blood mononuclear cells (PBMCs), collected at new diagnosis, from a patient treated with antithyroid drugs. The chain uses TRBV5-6 and TRBJ2-3, with a tentative D call TRBD1 (5 bases). The sequence came from a woman between 50 and 59 years old with Graves disease. CDR3 coding DNA: TGTGCCAGCAGCTTCCTTCAGGGTACTAGCACAGATACGCAGTATTTT. This gives the protein CASSFLQGTSTDTQYF.